This TCR beta chain was obtained from a study of blood T cells in healthy people across ages. The CDR3 length is 14 residues. The J segment lost 3 bases and the V segment lost 7 bases, leaving 5 bases of the junction unmatched. The germline CDR1 and CDR2 sequences are MNHEY and SVGAGI. A J-beta primer mix and a sample-barcoded 5' primer were used in a second PCR of about 7 to 12 cycles. TCRdb re-called the 5' RACE reads through MiXCR, storing one row per CDR3 protein. There are 1.2 million to 1.5 million distinct CDR3 sequences in the sample; roughly 59% occur only once, and over 6.5% lies in the top ten.

Sequenced sample: blood. This clonotype was sampled from a man younger than 30 in good health. The genes are TRBV6-5 and TRBJ2-3; 9 bases fit TRBD1. The CDR3 is CASNGQGRTDTQYF. Here the CDR3 DNA reads TGTGCCAGCAACGGACAGGGGAGGACAGATACGCAGTATTTT.